The rows below give T cell receptor beta chains drawn from one sample of a study of blood T cell repertoires in COVID-19. Profiling relied on immunoSEQ multiplex PCR, and the TCRdb table lists in-frame clones only, not all of them. The repertoire includes approximately 40,000 clones, roughly nine tenths of them detected once, and roughly 5.2% sits in the top ten. Input material: peripheral blood. These receptor sequences come from a human donor in a cohort sampled during active COVID-19. CDR3s include the opening cysteine and the closing phenylalanine or tryptophan. Each record gives: D gene, V gene, clone size, J gene, CDR3 protein, CDR3 DNA. A D gene is named only where the DNA matches it firmly. Some rows mark clone size as missing; the rest say once, few, many or name a class of expanded clone.

>TRBD1|TRBV5-5|-|TRBJ1-1
CASSVTGEFLSTTEAFF
TGTGCCAGCAGCGTGACAGGGGAATTCCTCTCGACTACTGAAGCTTTCTTT
>-|TRBV18|-|TRBJ1-4
CASSPRAGRRGEKLFF
TGTGCCAGCTCACCACGAGCGGGCCGGCGGGGTGAAAAACTGTTTTTT
>-|TRBV2|-|TRBJ1-4
CASSGPSTRGEKLFF
TGTGCCAGCAGTGGCCCGTCTACAAGGGGGGAAAAACTGTTTTTT
>-|TRBV24-1|-|TRBJ1-5
CATSAGGSNQPQHF
TGTGCCACCAGTGCGGGGGGAAGCAATCAGCCCCAGCATTTT
>TRBD2|TRBV4-2|medium-sized|TRBJ2-5
CASSQERGGQETQYF
TGTGCCAGCAGCCAAGAGCGGGGGGGCCAAGAGACCCAGTACTTC
>TRBD1|TRBV4-3|-|TRBJ2-7
CASSQDYGTGDYEQYF
TGCGCCAGCAGCCAAGATTACGGGACAGGGGACTACGAGCAGTACTTC
>-|TRBV25-1|-|TRBJ1-5
CASSESAVNSNQPQHF
TGTGCCAGCAGTGAATCCGCGGTAAATAGCAATCAGCCCCAGCATTTT
>TRBD2|TRBV11-3|-|TRBJ2-1
CASSLVRGGQNEQFF
TGTGCCAGCAGCTTAGTACGGGGGGGCCAGAATGAGCAGTTCTTC
>TRBD1|TRBV9|-|TRBJ2-1
CASSVAGQEYNEQFF
TGTGCCAGCAGCGTAGCGGGACAGGAGTACAATGAGCAGTTCTTC
>TRBD2|TRBV7-3|-|TRBJ2-1
CASSLGTSGGEQFF
TGTGCCAGCAGCTTAGGGACTAGCGGGGGTGAGCAGTTCTTC
>-|TRBV9|-|TRBJ1-2
CASSVREYGGYTF
TGTGCCAGCAGCGTAAGGGAGTATGGTGGCTACACCTTC
>-|TRBV19|-|TRBJ1-1
CASRAGENTEAFF
TGTGCCAGTAGGGCAGGGGAGAACACTGAAGCTTTCTTT
>TRBD1|TRBV5-1|few|TRBJ1-6
CASSNGQGEGSPLHF
TGCGCCAGCAGCAATGGACAGGGAGAGGGTTCACCCCTCCACTTT
>TRBD1|TRBV19|-|TRBJ1-3
CASSGEGTGGEGLVSYSGNTIYF
TGTGCCAGTAGTGGTGAAGGGACAGGGGGCGAAGGGCTCGTGTCCTACTCTGGAAACACCATATATTTT
>-|TRBV18|-|TRBJ2-5
CASSLMSSLQETQYF
TGTGCCAGCTCGCTGATGAGCTCCTTACAAGAGACCCAGTACTTC
>TRBD1|TRBV6-6|-|TRBJ1-3
CASSQTGDGGNTIYF
TGTGCCAGCAGCCAGACAGGGGATGGTGGAAACACCATATATTTT
>-|TRBV9|-|TRBJ1-4
CASSPGVTIGAEKLFF
TGTGCCAGCAGCCCGGGAGTTACCATAGGGGCAGAAAAACTGTTTTTT
>-|TRBV5-1|-|TRBJ2-1
CASSGQGLNEQFF
TGCGCCAGCAGTGGGCAGGGGCTAAATGAGCAGTTCTTC
>-|TRBV6-2/TRBV6-3|once|TRBJ1-1
CASSYVQTNTEAFF
TGTGCCAGCAGTTACGTACAGACGAACACTGAAGCTTTCTTT
>TRBD2|TRBV7-2|-|TRBJ2-1
CASSLGGGEQFF
TGTGCCAGCAGCTTAGGCGGGGGTGAGCAGTTCTTC
>-|TRBV7-9|few|TRBJ1-4
CASSLGGHEFF
TGTGCCAGCAGCTTAGGGGGACATGAGTTTTTT
>TRBD1|TRBV19|-|TRBJ2-5
CASSAWTGKETQYF
TGTGCCAGTAGTGCCTGGACAGGGAAAGAGACCCAGTACTTC
>-|TRBV29-1|few|TRBJ2-2
CSVRTGWGTGELFF
TGCAGCGTTCGAACAGGGTGGGGCACCGGGGAGCTGTTTTTT
>-|TRBV6-5|-|TRBJ2-1
CASSYLGGGYNEQFF
TGTGCCAGCAGTTACTTGGGGGGTGGGTACAATGAGCAGTTCTTC
>TRBD1|TRBV3-1/TRBV3-2|-|TRBJ2-1
CASRAGTGDFGEQFF
TGTGCCAGCAGGGCCGGGACAGGGGATTTTGGTGAGCAGTTCTTC
>TRBD1|TRBV29-1|-|TRBJ1-5
CSVSTGTGLQPQHF
TGCAGCGTTTCTACCGGGACAGGCTTGCAGCCCCAGCATTTT
>-|TRBV6-5|-|TRBJ1-5
CASSQTGMNGQPQHF
TGTGCCAGCAGCCAAACCGGGATGAATGGTCAGCCCCAGCATTTT
>TRBD2|TRBV30|few|TRBJ2-7
CAWRGLAGGRDEQYF
TGTGCCTGGAGAGGACTAGCGGGGGGTCGGGACGAGCAGTACTTC